This TCR beta chain is from a study of cytomegalovirus exposure and HLA in healthy donors. Whole-study findings and limits: TCR beta sequences reportedly predicted most subjects' HLA-A and HLA-B alleles accurately. Productive status was seen about 90% or about 30% of the time for most TCR beta V segments in an earlier analysis. A later analysis associated 16,951 TCR beta sequences with HLA alleles at a 0.05 false discovery rate.

As concerns this clone: Its antigen is still unknown.

The PCR made use of 60 Vbeta and 13 Jbeta primers. Sequencing used immunoSEQ multiplex PCR; TCRdb keeps in-frame clones, though not all of them. The sample has over 150,000 clones, roughly 80% seen once; the top ten hold more than 2%. CDR1 and CDR2 (germline): SGHTA, FQGNSA. This CDR3 comprises 15 residues. Trimming removed 0 bases from V and 5 bases from J; junction bases left unmatched: 5. Likely unrecorded immune exposures existed in these nominally healthy donors. The V call is TRBV7-2, the J call TRBJ2-5; TRBD1 agrees at 8 bases. The receptor was isolated from a man over 45 in good health and CMV-seropositive. Sample: PBMCs. CDR3 in amino acids: CASSLAQGAWETQYF. The CDR3 DNA reads as TGTGCCAGCAGCTTAGCTCAGGGGGCTTGGGAGACCCAGTACTTC. Variable domain in full (rest from reference TRBV7-2 and TRBJ2-5): GAGVSQSPSNKVTEKGKDVELRCDPISGHTALYWYRQSLGQGLEFLIYFQGNSAPDKSGLPSDRFSAERTGGSVSTLTIQRTQQEDSAVYLCASSLAQGAWETQYFGPGTRLLVL.